These 19 T cell receptor beta chains were all obtained from the same sample, sequenced in a study of T cell responses to AZD1222 COVID-19 vaccine. The table came from immunoSEQ multiplex PCR; TCRdb's copy has only in-frame clones and leaves some out. The table has approximately 150,000 clones, under 95% seen once. The sample in question was peripheral blood, obtained 28 days after the second AZD1222 dose. All receptors come from an adult who received the AZD1222 COVID-19 vaccine.

The chain combines TRBV10-3 with TRBJ2-2, with D tentatively TRBD1 (6 bases). CDR1 ENHRY and CDR2 SYGVKD come from the germline V gene. The CDR3 is 11 amino acids. The V end was cut by 8 bases, the J end by 7 bases, with 8 bases between. The CDR3 DNA follows: TGTGCCATCGGGACAAGCGGGGAGCTGTTTTTT. Translation gives CAIGTSGELFF.

This clone has more than one count but fewer than ten. This rearrangement joins TRBV5-1 to TRBJ1-2; weak D call: TRBD1 (5 bases). Per germline, CDR1 SGHRS and CDR2 YFSETQ. Trimming removed 5 bases at V and 1 base at J, with 12 bases between. This CDR3 has 14 residues. This chain's CDR3 is CASRQGFDNYGYTF. The CDR3 DNA reads TGCGCCAGCAGGCAGGGTTTTGATAACTATGGCTACACCTTC. Complete variable domain (other parts from reference TRBV5-1 and TRBJ1-2): KAGVTQTPRYLIKTRGQQVTLSCSPISGHRSVSWYQQTPGQGLQFLFEYFSETQRNKGNFPGRFSGRQFSNSRSEMNVSTLELGDSALYLCASRQGFDNYGYTFGSGTRLTVV.

V is TRBV19 and J is TRBJ2-3; tentatively, D is TRBD1 (6 bases). The V gene lost 3 bases and the J gene lost 3 bases, with 16 bases spanning the gap. This CDR3 region has 16 residues. The germline CDR1 and CDR2 sequences are LNHDA and SQIVND (reference sequence). The CDR3 here is CASSITTGSGTDTQYF. For the CDR3, the DNA is TGTGCCAGTAGTATCACCACAGGGTCTGGGACAGATACGCAGTATTTT.

This clone was seen more than once but under ten times. This rearrangement joins TRBV10-1 to TRBJ2-7, with D perhaps TRBD1 (5 bases). V was pared by 4 bases and J by 6 bases, with 10 bases between. CDR3 size: 12 residues. Germline V CDR1 and CDR2: WNHNN, SYGVQD (reference sequence). In DNA form, the CDR3 reads TGCGCCAGCAGTGGTTGGGGCGGCGAGCAGTACTTC. It codes for CASSGWGGEQYF.

V is TRBV10-1 and J is TRBJ2-1; D is uncertain. V lost 6 bases to trimming and J lost 4 bases, with 4 bases between them. This CDR3 region has 11 residues. CDR1 WNHNN and CDR2 SYGVQD come from the germline V gene (reference sequence). This CDR3 is CASRNYNEQFF. In DNA form, the CDR3 reads TGCGCCAGCAGGAATTACAATGAGCAGTTCTTC.

V gene TRBV19 combines with J gene TRBJ1-5; D gene uncertain. V lost 3 bases and J 2 bases, leaving 8 bases between the germline ends. CDR1 is LNHDA and CDR2 is SQIVND in the germline V gene (reference sequence). The CDR3 spans 14 residues. The CDR3 nucleotides are TGTGCCAGTAGTATCCAAGAACGCAATCAGCCCCAGCATTTT. Translating it yields CASSIQERNQPQHF.

V is TRBV5-1 and J is TRBJ2-7; 11 bases line up with TRBD2. V lost 4 bases to trimming and J lost 3 bases; unmatched junction nucleotides: 6. Germline V gives CDR1 SGHRS, CDR2 YFSETQ. This CDR3 has 15 residues. DNA for the CDR3: TGCGCCAGCAGCAGGGGGACTAGCGGACTCTACGAGCAGTACTTC. It is translated as CASSRGTSGLYEQYF.

The chain links TRBV9 to TRBJ1-1, with 7 bases aligning to TRBD1. Looked up from germline, CDR1 is SGDLS and CDR2 is YYNGEE. Losses at the gene ends were 3 bases for V and 4 bases for J; bases not matched to a gene: 6. The CDR3 sequence is 14 residues long. This CDR3 reads CASSATGEFTEAFF. The CDR3 coding sequence is TGTGCCAGCAGCGCAACAGGGGAGTTCACTGAAGCTTTCTTT.

The J gene is TRBJ1-2, the V gene TRBV6-6, with TRBD1 as a possible D gene (6 bases). There are 14 residues in the CDR3. Germline V gene sequence: CDR1 MNHNY, CDR2 SVGAGI (reference sequence). Between the trimmed V and J ends, which lost 5 bases and 6 bases, there was a span of 16 bases. Written as DNA, the CDR3 is TGTGCCAGCAGTATACAGGGTATGTGGGATGGCTACACCTTC. It translates to CASSIQGMWDGYTF.

The chain links TRBV15 to TRBJ2-3, with a possible D match to TRBD2 (6 bases). Germline values: CDR1 LNHNV, CDR2 YYDKDF (reference sequence). Trimming stripped 0 bases from V and 0 bases from J, with 7 bases between. This CDR3 has 15 residues. This CDR3 reads CATSREEGSTDTQYF. The CDR3 DNA reads TGTGCCACCAGCAGAGAGGAGGGAAGCACAGATACGCAGTATTTT.

The chain is built from TRBV9 and TRBJ2-2; 7 bases fit TRBD2. The CDR3 has 15 amino acids. From germline, CDR1 is SGDLS and CDR2 YYNGEE. V was clipped by 4 bases and J by 6 bases; unmatched bases: 9. Here the CDR3 DNA reads TGTGCCAGCAGCACCGAGGGCGGGAGTGCCGGGGAGCTGTTTTTT. Protein: CASSTEGGSAGELFF.

V usage is TRBV4-1 and J usage is TRBJ1-2; 8 nucleotides match TRBD1. Germline-derived CDR1 and CDR2 are MGHRA and YSYEKL. The J segment lost 6 bases and the V segment lost 3 bases, leaving 6 bases of the junction unmatched. CDR3 length: 14 amino acids. CDR3 nucleotides: TGCGCCAGCAGCCAGCCACAGGGGGGTGATGGCTACACCTTC. Protein: CASSQPQGGDGYTF.

This chain links TRBV6-5 with TRBJ1-6; D ambiguous. The CDR3 contains 14 residues. V was trimmed by 1 base and J by 8 bases, leaving 9 bases between them. The germline V gene has CDR1 MNHEY and CDR2 SVGAGI. The CDR3 here is CASSYWPADSPLHF. The DNA of the CDR3 is TGTGCCAGCAGTTACTGGCCTGCCGATTCACCCCTCCACTTT.

This clone appeared a single time. This sequence joins TRBV7-9 and TRBJ1-5; TRBD1 matches 7 bases. The CDR3 loop spans 16 amino acids. V lost 5 bases to trimming and J lost 3 bases; unmatched junction nucleotides: 10. Germline V gene lookup returns CDR1 SEHNR and CDR2 FQNEAQ (reference sequence). The CDR3 protein is CASSGRQGRNNQPQHF. Written as DNA, the CDR3 is TGTGCCAGCAGCGGGCGACAGGGAAGGAACAATCAGCCCCAGCATTTT. The full variable domain, its missing parts supplied by reference TRBV7-9 and TRBJ1-5, is DTGVSQNPRHKITKRGQNVTFRCDPISEHNRLYWYRQTLGQGPEFLTYFQNEAQLEKSRLLSDRFSAERPKGSFSTLEIQRTEQGDSAMYLCASSGRQGRNNQPQHFGDGTRLSIL.

The chain couples TRBV18 to TRBJ2-7, with TRBD2 matching over 10 bases. This CDR3 is built from 14 residues. The V segment lost 3 bases and the J segment 4 bases; nucleotides outside the gene matches: 3. Germline CDR1 KGHSH, CDR2 LQKENI. The CDR3 reads CASSPSGRLYEQYF. The CDR3 nucleotides are TGTGCCAGCTCACCTAGCGGGAGGCTATACGAGCAGTACTTC.

J is TRBJ2-5 and V is TRBV6-5; TRBD1 or TRBD2 may be the D gene (5 bases each). Trimming took 7 bases from V and 0 from J, leaving 12 bases between them. The CDR3 sequence is 14 residues long. Germline lookup yields CDR1 MNHEY and CDR2 SVGAGI. CDR3 amino acids: CASTRLGDQETQYF. CDR3 DNA sequence: TGTGCCAGCACTAGATTGGGGGACCAAGAGACCCAGTACTTC.

The CDR3 DNA follows: TGTGCCAGCAGCCTAGCTAGACAGCCTAACACTGAAGCTTTCTTT. Amino acids: CASSLARQPNTEAFF. The genes are TRBV14 and TRBJ1-1; D is possibly TRBD1 (5 bases). V was shortened by 4 bases and J by 2 bases, with 14 bases between the two germline ends. The CDR3 contains 15 residues. The germline gives CDR1 SGHDN, CDR2 FVKESK.

The chain carries TRBV7-8 and TRBJ1-5, with 7 positions matching TRBD1. This CDR3 comprises 16 residues. V lost 5 bases and J lost 3; bases outside the gene matches: 10. CDR1 and CDR2 from the germline V gene are SGHVS and FQNEAQ. The CDR3 DNA is TGTGCCAGCAGCCAGCGATGGACAGGACCCAATCAGCCCCAGCATTTT. Its translation is CASSQRWTGPNQPQHF.

This sequence joins TRBV5-1 and TRBJ1-6; D not resolved. Germline V lookup: CDR1 SGHRS, CDR2 YFSETQ. The CDR3 is made up of 13 amino acids. V lost 4 bases, J lost 10 bases, and 12 bases lay in between. The CDR3 sequence: CASSPGLGSPLHF. Written as DNA, the CDR3 is TGCGCCAGCAGCCCCGGTTTGGGGTCACCCCTCCACTTT.